This TCR beta chain is from a study of blood T cell repertoires in COVID-19. Study context: Sources were T cells, B-cell-depleted T cells, or PBMCs; the material itself was cDNA or gDNA.

Residents of about two dozen US areas, aged roughly 18 to 90 years, made up the participants. Participants' reported clinical history set cohort assignment. V was pared by 0 bases and J by 3 bases, with 3 bases of the junction left unmatched. This CDR3 region has 16 residues. CDR1 is MGHRA, CDR2 YSYEKL, per germline. Authors' processing steps: Amplification of reference gene primers was used by the study to estimate nucleated cell counts. The repertoire was sequenced with immunoSEQ multiplex PCR; TCRdb's copy has only in-frame clones and lacks some. V, J and clone size reflect that table, while D and trimming were determined from the DNA. The sample consists of some 180,000 clones, 65% to 90% of them appearing once.

The clonotype comes from a woman in her fifties or sixties with acute COVID-19. The chain carries TRBV4-1 and TRBJ2-2; 8 nucleotides agree with TRBD2. Sequencing was carried out using PBMCs or T cells enriched from blood (not recorded which). The CDR3 loop is CASSQDGGRYTGELFF. Written as DNA, the CDR3 is TGCGCCAGCAGCCAAGACGGCGGGAGGTACACCGGGGAGCTGTTTTTT.